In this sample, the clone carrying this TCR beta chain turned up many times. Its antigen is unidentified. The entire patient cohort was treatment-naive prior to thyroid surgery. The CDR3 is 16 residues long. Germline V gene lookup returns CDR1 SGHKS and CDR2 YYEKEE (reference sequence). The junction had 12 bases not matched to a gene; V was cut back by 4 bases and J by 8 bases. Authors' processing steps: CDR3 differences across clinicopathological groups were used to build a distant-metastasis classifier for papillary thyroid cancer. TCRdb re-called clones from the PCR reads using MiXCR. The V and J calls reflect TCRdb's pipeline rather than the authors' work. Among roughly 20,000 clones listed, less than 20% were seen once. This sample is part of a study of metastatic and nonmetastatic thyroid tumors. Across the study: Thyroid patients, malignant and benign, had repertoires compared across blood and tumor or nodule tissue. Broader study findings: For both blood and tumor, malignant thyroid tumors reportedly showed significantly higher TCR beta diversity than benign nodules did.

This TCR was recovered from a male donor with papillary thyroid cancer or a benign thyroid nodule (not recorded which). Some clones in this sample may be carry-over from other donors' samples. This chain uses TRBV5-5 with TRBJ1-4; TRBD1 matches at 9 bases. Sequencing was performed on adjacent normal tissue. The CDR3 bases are TGTGCCAGCAGCAGCACCCCGGGACAGGGACGAGAAAAACTGTTTTTT. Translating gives CASSSTPGQGREKLFF.